This T cell receptor (beta chain) was captured in a study of response to subunit inactivated influenza vaccine. Study conclusions and caveats: Seasonal influenza vaccination, on each occasion, was suggested by the authors to recruit few new T cells.

TCRdb ran MiXCR on the RT-PCR reads and lists one entry per CDR3 protein. This sample has around 580,000 distinct CDR3 sequences; approximately 10% occur once, and the top ten carry roughly a tenth. The ends lost 1 base at V and 6 bases at J; junction bases unmatched: 4. CDR1 is SGHTA, CDR2 FQGNSA, per germline. The CDR3 extends over 15 amino acids. This clonotype was seen repeatedly, ten times or more. Antigen unknown. The TCR sequence derives from a man aged 45-60 years who received an inactivated influenza vaccine. The specimen was PBMCs from blood, collected on the day of vaccination. The chain couples TRBV7-2 to TRBJ1-5; 9 bases are shared with TRBD1. The CDR3: CASSLVKDRGQPQHF. CDR3 sequence (DNA): TGTGCCAGCAGCTTAGTAAAGGACAGGGGTCAGCCCCAGCATTTT.